The 21 T cell receptor beta chains presented below share a single source sample, sequenced in a study of cytomegalovirus exposure and HLA in healthy donors. PCR was performed using 60 Vbeta and 13 Jbeta primers. Sequencing used immunoSEQ multiplex PCR; TCRdb keeps in-frame clones, though not all of them. The sample has around 120,000 clones, around 80% seen once. The sequenced sample consisted of PBMCs. These TCRs come from a woman in her forties or fifties in good health and CMV-seropositive.

By share of the sample, this clone is medium-sized. This chain uses TRBV30 with TRBJ1-1; possible D gene TRBD1, 5 bases. This CDR3 region has 16 residues. The V end lost 0 bases, the J end lost 1 base, and 15 bases lay between the germline ends. Germline V gives CDR1 GTSNPN, CDR2 SVGIG (reference sequence). The CDR3 spells CAWSVLGGGGNTEAFF. In nucleotides, the CDR3 is TGTGCCTGGAGTGTACTCGGGGGAGGTGGGAACACTGAAGCTTTCTTT.

The chain employs TRBV9 and TRBJ2-7; TRBD2 aligns across 12 bases. CDR1 is SGDLS and CDR2 is YYNGEE in the germline V gene. This CDR3 contains 16 residues. The V segment lost 0 bases and the J segment 2 bases; nucleotides outside the gene matches: 3. CDR3 sequence reads: CASSVGLAGGPYEQYF. Written as DNA, the CDR3 is TGTGCCAGCAGCGTAGGCCTAGCGGGAGGGCCCTACGAGCAGTACTTC.

This clone was seen once. This chain joins TRBV7-9 and TRBJ2-7, with 8 positions matching TRBD2. The CDR3 extends over 14 amino acids. Germline V CDR1 and CDR2: SEHNR, FQNEAQ (reference sequence). Trimming at V came to 5 bases and at J to 2 bases, leaving 5 bases not matched to a gene. In nucleotides, the CDR3 is TGTGCCAGCAGCCCTCCGGGACTAGCCTACGAGCAGTACTTC. This sequence encodes CASSPPGLAYEQYF.

This clone was observed a handful of times. V gene TRBV6-1 combines with J gene TRBJ2-7; 7 bases are shared with TRBD2. Germline CDR1 MNHNS, CDR2 SASEGT. V lost 3 bases and J lost 1; bases outside the gene matches: 3. The CDR3 contains 14 residues. CDR3 sequence reads: CASSEGGDSYEQYF. The CDR3 DNA reads as TGTGCCAGCAGTGAGGGGGGGGATTCCTACGAGCAGTACTTC.

The rearrangement links TRBV2 to TRBJ2-2, with TRBD2 matching 12 bases. The CDR3 extends over 16 amino acids. Germline V gene lookup returns CDR1 SNHLY and CDR2 FYNNEI. V gave up 4 bases and J gave up 5 bases; unmatched junction bases: 5. The CDR3 region has the DNA TGTGCCAGCAGTGCTAGCGGGAGGGCGTTAACCGGGGAGCTGTTTTTT. Protein: CASSASGRALTGELFF.

This chain connects TRBV9 to TRBJ2-2; 13 nucleotides align to TRBD2. Germline values: CDR1 SGDLS, CDR2 YYNGEE. J gave up 1 base and V 4 bases, and 13 bases lay outside the gene matches. The CDR3 is made up of 20 amino acids. CDR3 DNA: TGTGCCAGCAGCCTTCGGGTGGGGACTAGCGGGGTATTGAACACCGGGGAGCTGTTTTTT. As protein: CASSLRVGTSGVLNTGELFF.

This clone has more than one count but fewer than ten. CDR3 loop: CASRERGGPTEAFF. The CDR3 DNA reads as TGTGCCAGCAGAGAACGCGGGGGCCCCACTGAAGCTTTCTTT. The chain is built from TRBV5-4 and TRBJ1-1; perhaps TRBD1 as D (6 bases). V dropped 5 bases and J dropped 4 bases, with 15 bases sitting between them. From germline, CDR1 is SGHNT and CDR2 YYREEE (reference sequence). The CDR3 loop spans 14 amino acids.

This chain joins TRBV7-8 and TRBJ2-5; a weak D match, TRBD1 (5 bases). This CDR3 has 14 residues. CDR1 and CDR2 from the germline V gene are SGHVS and FQNEAQ. V shed 1 base and J shed 1 base, with 7 bases lying between them. In nucleotides, the CDR3 is TGTGCCAGCAGCTTAGGCAGGGCCCAAGAGACCCAGTACTTC. It is translated as CASSLGRAQETQYF.

A single count supports this clone. The chain uses TRBV6-1 and TRBJ2-3, with TRBD2 matching 7 bases. CDR1 and CDR2 from the germline V gene are MNHNS and SASEGT. This CDR3 has 15 residues. After removal of 8 bases from V and 4 bases from J, the junction contained 12 bases not matched to a gene. CDR3 DNA sequence: TGTGCCAGCCCGCCGGCGGGAGCCTTCGCAGATACGCAGTATTTT. It translates to CASPPAGAFADTQYF.

V and J are TRBV19 and TRBJ1-6; 8 nucleotides match TRBD1. Germline CDR1 is LNHDA and CDR2 is SQIVND (reference sequence). Trimming removed 6 bases from V and 1 base from J; junction bases left unmatched: 8. This CDR3 is 17 amino acids long. CDR3: CASRRTGLRSYNSPLHF. CDR3 nucleotides: TGTGCCAGTAGACGGACAGGGTTGCGATCCTATAATTCACCCCTCCACTTT. Full variable domain (rest looked up from reference TRBV19 and TRBJ1-6): DGGITQSPKYLFRKEGQNVTLSCEQNLNHDAMYWYRQDPGQGLRLIYYSQIVNDFQKGDIAEGYSVSREKKESFPLTVTSAQKNPTAFYLCASRRTGLRSYNSPLHFGNGTRLTVT.

In its sample, this clone was seen once. This chain links TRBV6-1 with TRBJ2-2, with 7 bases identical to TRBD2. CDR1 MNHNS and CDR2 SASEGT come from the germline V gene. The J segment lost 7 bases and the V segment lost 7 bases, leaving 12 bases of the junction unmatched. The CDR3 has 15 residues. The chain's CDR3 is CASTELAGVVGELFF. The DNA for the CDR3 is TGTGCCAGCACAGAACTGGCGGGGGTTGTCGGGGAGCTGTTTTTT.

The chain carries TRBV7-2 and TRBJ2-7; D is uncertain. Germline lookup yields CDR1 SGHTA and CDR2 FQGNSA. Trimming pared 3 bases from V and 0 bases from J, leaving 9 bases between. This CDR3 comprises 14 residues. The CDR3 DNA sequence: TGTGCCAGCAGCTTTCTAACAGACTCCTACGAGCAGTACTTC. Its translation: CASSFLTDSYEQYF.

The chain carries TRBV4-1 and TRBJ2-5; D gene uncertain. There are 15 residues in the CDR3. CDR1 and CDR2 from the germline V gene are MGHRA and YSYEKL. V was pared by 5 bases and J by 0 bases, with 13 bases between. In DNA form, the CDR3 reads TGCGCCAGCAGCTCAAGAGTACCAAACCAAGAGACCCAGTACTTC. Translated, it gives CASSSRVPNQETQYF.

A remark on this clone: Different DNA sequences within this sample yield the same CDR3. CDR3 protein: CASSLGGGETQYF. CDR3 DNA sequence: TGCGCCAGCAGCTTGGGAGGAGGGGAGACCCAGTACTTC. The genes are TRBV5-1 and TRBJ2-5, with a possible D match to TRBD2 (6 bases). CDR1 SGHRS and CDR2 YFSETQ come from the germline V gene. Trimming removed 0 bases from V and 5 bases from J, with 8 bases in between. CDR3 length: 13 residues.

The chain links TRBV4-2 to TRBJ2-1, with 9 positions matching TRBD2. The CDR3 has 17 residues. Germline lookup yields CDR1 LGHNA and CDR2 YNFKEQ. Trimming removed 2 bases from V and 7 bases from J; junction bases left unmatched: 12. The CDR3 nucleotides are TGTGCCAGCAGCCAACCCGGGCGGGCGGGGGGGCTGAATGAGCAGTTCTTC. It encodes CASSQPGRAGGLNEQFF.

The chain uses TRBV4-2 and TRBJ2-1; 9 bases match TRBD2. V shed 1 base, J shed 6 bases, and the junction held 7 bases outside the gene matches. The length of the CDR3 is 16 residues. Germline CDR1 is LGHNA and CDR2 is YNFKEQ. The CDR3 nucleotides are TGTGCCAGCAGCCAAGCCTTGAGCGGGGGGACCAATGAGCAGTTCTTC. The encoded protein is CASSQALSGGTNEQFF.

CDR3 sequence (DNA): TGCGCCAGCAGCCAAGATCCAGCGGGGGGGACAGATACGCAGTATTTT. This gives the protein CASSQDPAGGTDTQYF. The chain combines TRBV4-3 with TRBJ2-3, with 10 nucleotides matching TRBD2. V dropped 0 bases and J dropped 3; count of bases not matched to a gene: 3. Germline CDR1 and CDR2: LGHNA and YSLEER. This CDR3 region has 16 residues.

The V gene is TRBV27, the J gene TRBJ2-3; 11 bases match TRBD1. CDR3 length: 17 residues. The germline V gene encodes CDR1 MNHEY and CDR2 SMNVEV (reference sequence). J was trimmed by 9 bases and V by 0 bases; bases with no gene match: 11. CDR3 DNA: TGTGCCAGCAGTTTATCCCAAGGGACAGGGGGTTTGGGCACGCAGTATTTT. Translated, it gives CASSLSQGTGGLGTQYF.

This clone was counted once. This sequence joins TRBV18 and TRBJ1-1; 12 nucleotides match TRBD1. V shed 4 bases, J shed 0 bases, and the junction held 3 bases outside the gene matches. Germline loops: CDR1 KGHSH, CDR2 LQKENI. The CDR3 runs 16 residues. CDR3 DNA: TGTGCCAGCTCACTCGGGGACAGGGGGCTGAACACTGAAGCTTTCTTT. This translates into CASSLGDRGLNTEAFF.

The chain combines TRBV7-2 with TRBJ2-2; TRBD2 agrees at 11 bases. Germline V gene data show CDR1 as SGHTA and CDR2 as FQGNSA. The CDR3 consists of 14 residues. V was clipped by 5 bases and J by 8 bases; unmatched bases: 4. Here the CDR3 reads CASSKLAGDGELFF. The DNA of the CDR3 is TGTGCCAGCAGCAAACTAGCGGGAGATGGGGAGCTGTTTTTT.

The V and J genes are TRBV5-5 and TRBJ2-5, with TRBD2 matching over 8 bases. There are 17 residues in the CDR3. The junction had 12 bases not matched to a gene; V was cut back by 0 bases and J by 5 bases. Germline CDR1 reads SGHKS; CDR2 reads YYEKEE (reference sequence). CDR3: CASSLESSGRAGETQYF. The CDR3 DNA sequence: TGTGCCAGCAGCTTGGAATCAAGCGGGAGAGCGGGGGAGACCCAGTACTTC.